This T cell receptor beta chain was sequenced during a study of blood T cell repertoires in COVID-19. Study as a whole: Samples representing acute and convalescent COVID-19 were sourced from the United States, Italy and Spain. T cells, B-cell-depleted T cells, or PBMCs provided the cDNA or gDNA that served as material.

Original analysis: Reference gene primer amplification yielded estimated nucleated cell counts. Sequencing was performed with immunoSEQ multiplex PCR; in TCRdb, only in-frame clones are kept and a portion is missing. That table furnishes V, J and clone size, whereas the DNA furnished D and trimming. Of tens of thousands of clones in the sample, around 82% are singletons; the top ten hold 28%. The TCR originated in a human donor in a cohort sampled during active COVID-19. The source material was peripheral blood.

The CDR3 DNA sequence: TGTGCCAGCAGCCAAGATCAGCTGCGGGTAGCGGGGACCGCGAGGACGCAGTATTTT. Its translation is CASSQDQLRVAGTARTQYF. The rearrangement links TRBV3-1 (or the pseudogene TRBV3-2) to TRBJ2-3, with 8 bases aligning to TRBD2. Germline values: CDR1 LGHDT, CDR2 YNNKEL (reference sequence). The CDR3 is 19 residues long. V shed 0 bases, J shed 9 bases, and the junction held 20 bases outside the gene matches.